The rows below give T cell receptor beta chains drawn from one sample of a study of blood T cell repertoires in COVID-19. Data came from immunoSEQ multiplex PCR; TCRdb stores just in-frame clones and leaves some out. This sample has approximately 190,000 clones, with about 83% found just once. The sequenced sample consisted of PBMCs or T cells enriched from blood (not recorded which). The receptors were sampled from a woman in her 30s who had been exposed to COVID-19. Both conserved end residues are part of each CDR3. The D gene is left open where the match is weak. Clone size is stated in some rows and not others, as once, few, many or a class when expanded.

>TRBV13|NA|TRBJ2-7|NA
TGTGCCAGCAGCTTAGGTAAGGCGACTAGTCGTTACTTC
CASSLGKATSRYF
>TRBV10-3|TRBD1|TRBJ1-5|NA
TGTGCCATCAGGGGCGACAGGGACAATCAGCCCCAGCATTTT
CAIRGDRDNQPQHF
>TRBV9|TRBD2|TRBJ2-3|NA
TGTGCCAGCAGCGAAGGACTAGTTGGCACAGATACGCAGTATTTT
CASSEGLVGTDTQYF
>TRBV20-1|NA|TRBJ1-1|NA
TGCAGTGCTAGGGGGGGCACTGAAGCTTTCTTT
CSARGGTEAFF
>TRBV5-1|NA|TRBJ2-2|NA
TGCGCCAGCGGCTCCTCTAGCTTCAACACCGGGGAGCTGTTTTTT
CASGSSSFNTGELFF
>TRBV11-2|NA|TRBJ2-6|few
TGTGCCAGCAGCTTAGGGTTTGGAGGGGCCGGGGCCAACGTCCTGACTTTC
CASSLGFGGAGANVLTF
>TRBV6-5|NA|TRBJ1-2|NA
TGTGCCAGCAGTTACGGGGTGGGGGCTGGAGGCTACACCTTC
CASSYGVGAGGYTF
>TRBV30|NA|TRBJ1-1|NA
TGTGCCTGGCGCAGCGGACCCTCGGACACTGAAGCTTTCTTT
CAWRSGPSDTEAFF
>TRBV9|TRBD1|TRBJ1-5|NA
TGTGCCAGCAGCCCTAATCCCGGGACAGAGGATCAGCCCCAGCATTTT
CASSPNPGTEDQPQHF
>TRBV11-2|NA|TRBJ2-3|NA
TGTGCCAGCAGCCCGGGACTCCCGGGTACAGATACGCAGTATTTT
CASSPGLPGTDTQYF
>TRBV1|NA|TRBJ2-1|once
TGCACCAGCAGCCTAGCGGGGTTCTACAATGAGCAGTTCTTC
CTSSLAGFYNEQFF